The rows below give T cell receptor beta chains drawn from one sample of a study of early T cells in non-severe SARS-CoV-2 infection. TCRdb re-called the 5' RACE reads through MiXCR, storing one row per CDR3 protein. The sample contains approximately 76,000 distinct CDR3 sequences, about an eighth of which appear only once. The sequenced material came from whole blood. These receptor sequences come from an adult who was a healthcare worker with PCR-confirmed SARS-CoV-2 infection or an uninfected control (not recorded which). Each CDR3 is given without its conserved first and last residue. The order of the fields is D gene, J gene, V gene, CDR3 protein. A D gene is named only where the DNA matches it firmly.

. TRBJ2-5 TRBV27 ASSRMSGLTLQETQY
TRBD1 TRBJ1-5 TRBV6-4 ASIPGTESNQPQH
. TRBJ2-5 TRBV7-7 ASSLAAGLQTQY
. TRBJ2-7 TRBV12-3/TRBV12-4 ASRPGSDPYEQY
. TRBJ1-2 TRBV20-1 SARGASNYGYT
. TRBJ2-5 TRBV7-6 ASSRARETQY
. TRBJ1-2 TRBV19 ASTAGREYGYT
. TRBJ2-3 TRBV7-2 ASSSALNLGTDTQY
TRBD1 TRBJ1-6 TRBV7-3 ASSLLGQGDSPLH
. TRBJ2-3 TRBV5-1 ASSLGWAEDTQY
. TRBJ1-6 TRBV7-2 ASSLGVFEIYSYNSPLH
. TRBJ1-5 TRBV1 TSSWGIWTQPQH
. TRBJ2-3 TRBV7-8 ASSLRGKVSDTQY
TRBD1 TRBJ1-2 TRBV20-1 SARDVGTANYGYT
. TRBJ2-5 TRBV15 ATSRDGGPQETQY
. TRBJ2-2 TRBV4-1 ASSPGGNTGELF
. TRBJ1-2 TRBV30 AWTLTRGAGGYT
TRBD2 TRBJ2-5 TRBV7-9 ASSLLASGRETQY
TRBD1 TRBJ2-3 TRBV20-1 SGGQGATDTQY
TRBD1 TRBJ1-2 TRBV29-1 SAGTVNYGYT
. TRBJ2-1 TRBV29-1 SVTNLAALGYNEQF
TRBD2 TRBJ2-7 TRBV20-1 SARDPGTSGSGNEQY
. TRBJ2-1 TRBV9 ASSPTASAYNEQF
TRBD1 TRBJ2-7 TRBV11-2 ASSFTGEYEQY
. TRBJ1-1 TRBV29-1 SVSGHLNTEAF
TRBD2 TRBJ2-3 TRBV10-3 AISRLAGDDTQY
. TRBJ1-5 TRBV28 ASSSPSRGGNQPQH